This TCR beta chain was sequenced during a study of graft-versus-host responses after intestinal transplantation. Once graft tissue had been processed, intraepithelial and lamina propria lymphocytes were released. This CDR3 has 13 amino acids. Germline CDR1 reads SGHTA; CDR2 reads FQGNSA. Trimming took 5 bases from V and 5 from J; bases not matched to a gene: 1. Produced via immunoSEQ multiplex PCR; TCRdb's table is partial and in-frame only. This table holds about 9,600 clones, about four fifths found once. This clonotype was obtained from a human patient who received an intestinal transplant, so some T cells may come from the graft donor. This sequence joins TRBV7-2 and TRBJ2-5; the match to TRBD2 covers 11 bases. The source material was ileum tissue, sampled around 450 days after intestinal transplantation. The CDR3 DNA is TGTGCCAGCAGCCGGACTAGCGGGGAGACCCAGTACTTC. Translated: CASSRTSGETQYF. Looking up the rest from reference TRBV7-2 and TRBJ2-5 gives the full variable domain: GAGVSQSPSNKVTEKGKDVELRCDPISGHTALYWYRQSLGQGLEFLIYFQGNSAPDKSGLPSDRFSAERTGGSVSTLTIQRTQQEDSAVYLCASSRTSGETQYFGPGTRLLVL.